The clone carrying this T cell receptor (beta chain) was seen at least ten times. No antigen is known for it. This sample is drawn from a study of T cells after yellow fever vaccination. Notes on the study in general: Repertoires sorted by FACS could include abundant clonotypes that are contaminants from the bulk population. Weaker in magnitude, the secondary response showed a faster peak on day 5 versus 15.

One entry per CDR3 protein results from TCRdb running MiXCR on the 5' RACE reads. Among 400,000 or so distinct CDR3 sequences listed, more than 9% were seen once. The germline gives CDR1 SGHDT, CDR2 YYEEEE. V was pared by 3 bases and J by 1 base, with 17 bases between. This CDR3 has 16 amino acids. The starting material was PBMCs, obtained on the day of the first yellow fever vaccination. The rearrangement joins TRBV5-6 to TRBJ2-7; D possibly corresponds to TRBD2 (6 bases). The TCR comes from a man aged 18 to 35 who received the YFV17D yellow fever vaccine. The CDR3 loop reads CASSSWRAGNSYEQYF. CDR3 DNA: TGTGCCAGCAGCTCATGGAGGGCAGGGAATTCCTACGAGCAGTACTTC.